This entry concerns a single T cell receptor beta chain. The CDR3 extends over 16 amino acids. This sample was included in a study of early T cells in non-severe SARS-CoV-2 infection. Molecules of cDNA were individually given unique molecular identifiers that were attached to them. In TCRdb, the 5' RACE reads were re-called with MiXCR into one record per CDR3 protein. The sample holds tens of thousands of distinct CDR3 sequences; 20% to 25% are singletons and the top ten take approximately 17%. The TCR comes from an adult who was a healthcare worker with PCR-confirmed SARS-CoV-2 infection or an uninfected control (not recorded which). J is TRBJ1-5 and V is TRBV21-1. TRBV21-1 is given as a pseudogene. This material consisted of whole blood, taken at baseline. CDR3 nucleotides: TGTGCCAGCAGCACCCCTGGGGGGCCCTCCGAAGGACCCCAGCATTTT. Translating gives CASSTPGGPSEGPQHF.